The 27 T cell receptor beta chains in this list originate from one sample, sequenced in a study of shared clonotypes between healthy human individuals. Produced via immunoSEQ multiplex PCR; TCRdb's table is partial and in-frame only. Here the sample spans a few million clones, 80% to 95% being singletons. The source material was naive CD4+ T cells from PBMCs. As to subset: CD45RA+ positively selected. The receptors here all came from a man aged 18-30 years in good health. Some clones in this sample may be carry-over from other donors' samples.

The V and J genes are TRBV28 and TRBJ1-1, with a tentative D call TRBD1 (6 bases). The germline V gene encodes CDR1 MDHEN and CDR2 SYDVKM. The V gene lost 6 bases and the J gene lost 2 bases, with 16 bases spanning the gap. The length of the CDR3 is 15 residues. CDR3 in DNA: TGTGCCAGCAGATTTCGGGGGGCAGGAAACACTGAAGCTTTCTTT. This encodes CASRFRGAGNTEAFF.

This clone was observed a single time. The chain combines TRBV29-1 with TRBJ1-5, with D uncertain. Germline CDR1 SQVTM, CDR2 ANQGSEA. The CDR3 runs 12 residues. Trimming took 2 bases from V and 7 from J, leaving 9 bases between them. In DNA, the CDR3 is TGCAGCGTTGAAAAACTGGGCCAGCCCCAGCATTTT. Translation gives CSVEKLGQPQHF.

The chain recombines TRBV2 with TRBJ1-4, with TRBD1 as a possible D gene (6 bases). There are 15 residues in the CDR3. The germline V gene has CDR1 SNHLY and CDR2 FYNNEI. V lost 6 bases and J lost 8, with 19 bases in between. In nucleotides, the CDR3 is TGTGCCAGCAGGAAACAGGGTTTTGGCGCGGAAAAACTGTTTTTT. This encodes CASRKQGFGAEKLFF.

V usage is TRBV27 and J usage is TRBJ2-7; TRBD2 is a possible D gene (6 bases). Germline V gives CDR1 MNHEY, CDR2 SMNVEV (reference sequence). There are 15 residues in the CDR3. The V and J ends lost 2 bases and 2 bases respectively, with 13 bases between them. CDR3 loop: CASSLARGGTYEQYF. The CDR3 DNA reads TGTGCCAGCAGTTTAGCTAGAGGCGGGACCTACGAGCAGTACTTC.

V usage is TRBV7-2 and J usage is TRBJ2-1; D is possibly TRBD2 (6 bases). CDR3 length equals 14 residues. The V end was cut by 4 bases, the J end by 7 bases, with 14 bases between. Germline V gene lookup returns CDR1 SGHTA and CDR2 FQGNSA. The CDR3 bases are TGTGCCAGCAGCTCGGGGTTTCGGGGGAATGAGCAGTTCTTC. Its protein is CASSSGFRGNEQFF.

The rearrangement uses TRBV28 and TRBJ2-3; perhaps TRBD1 as D (5 bases). Germline values: CDR1 MDHEN, CDR2 SYDVKM. The CDR3 runs 13 residues. Trimming shortened V by 5 bases and J by 6 bases, and 12 bases separated the two germline ends. DNA for the CDR3: TGTGCCAGCAGTCTTCGGACACCGGATACGCAGTATTTT. The encoded protein is CASSLRTPDTQYF.

The CDR3 loop reads CASSHGGQGVNTEAFF. The CDR3 bases are TGCGCCAGCAGCCATGGTGGACAAGGTGTGAACACTGAAGCTTTCTTT. V is TRBV4-1 and J is TRBJ1-1; perhaps TRBD1 as D (5 bases). Trimming took off 3 bases at V and 0 bases at J, with 14 bases between the two ends. In germline, CDR1 is MGHRA, CDR2 YSYEKL. There are 16 residues in the CDR3.

The chain's CDR3 is CASRKARGSNQPQHF. The CDR3 DNA reads as TGTGCCAGCAGAAAAGCTCGGGGGAGCAATCAGCCCCAGCATTTT. The chain combines TRBV6-5 with TRBJ1-5, with TRBD1 as a possible D gene (5 bases). Germline lookup yields CDR1 MNHEY and CDR2 SVGAGI. With 6 bases removed from V and 1 base from J, the gap between germline ends came to 13 bases. CDR3 length: 15 residues.

The rearrangement links TRBV30 to TRBJ2-7; D is unresolved. Trimming cost V 2 bases and J 0 bases, with 20 bases left between them. This CDR3 has 17 residues. Germline V CDR1 and CDR2: GTSNPN, SVGIG (reference sequence). The chain's CDR3 is CAWSLRAWASSSYEQYF. The CDR3 nucleotides read TGTGCCTGGAGTCTAAGAGCGTGGGCCTCCAGCTCCTACGAGCAGTACTTC.

The chain recombines TRBV28 with TRBJ2-1; 7 bases align to TRBD2. There are 16 residues in the CDR3. Trimming cost V 2 bases and J 9 bases; bases outside gene matches: 13. Germline V gene data show CDR1 as MDHEN and CDR2 as SYDVKM. This chain's CDR3 is CASSLPFGGGPREQFF. CDR3 in DNA: TGTGCCAGCAGTTTACCCTTTGGGGGAGGGCCGCGTGAGCAGTTCTTC.

The rearrangement joins TRBV10-3 to TRBJ2-5; TRBD1 matches at 9 bases. The germline gives CDR1 ENHRY, CDR2 SYGVKD. J gave up 5 bases and V 5 bases, and 6 bases lay outside the gene matches. The CDR3 loop spans 14 amino acids. The CDR3 coding sequence is TGTGCCATCAGTCGGGACAGGGTATTGGAGACCCAGTACTTC. Protein sequence: CAISRDRVLETQYF.

The V and J genes are TRBV9 and TRBJ1-3, with 7 bases aligning to TRBD1. Per the germline V gene, CDR1 is SGDLS and CDR2 is YYNGEE. Trimming took 2 bases from V and 0 from J; bases not matched to a gene: 8. This CDR3 has 17 amino acids. This chain's CDR3 is CASSVADRASSGNTIYF. The CDR3 DNA sequence: TGTGCCAGCAGCGTGGCCGACAGGGCTAGCTCTGGAAACACCATATATTTT.

V gene TRBV5-1 combines with J gene TRBJ2-1; D remains unclear. The CDR3 length is 15 residues. Trimming stripped 1 base from V and 8 bases from J, with 16 bases between. Germline V gene sequence: CDR1 SGHRS, CDR2 YFSETQ. CDR3 in DNA: TGCGCCAGCAGCTTGTGGGGTAGGAATTCCGATGAGCAGTTCTTC. Residues: CASSLWGRNSDEQFF.

The chain employs TRBV15 and TRBJ2-1, with 12 bases that match TRBD2. The V gene's germline CDR1 is LNHNV and CDR2 YYDKDF (reference sequence). The CDR3 runs 17 residues. The V segment lost 4 bases and the J segment 1 base; nucleotides outside the gene matches: 5. For the CDR3, the DNA is TGTGCCACCAGCAAGGGACTAGCGGGTGGGTCCTACAATGAGCAGTTCTTC. This encodes CATSKGLAGGSYNEQFF.

The rearrangement uses TRBV29-1 and TRBJ2-7, with D tentatively TRBD2 (7 bases). The CDR3 has 13 residues. V lost 6 bases and J 5 bases, leaving 17 bases between the germline ends. CDR1 is SQVTM, CDR2 ANQGSEA, per germline. The CDR3 region has the DNA TGCAGCGTGAGGGGGAGTGGGAGGGACGAGCAGTACTTC. Encoded protein: CSVRGSGRDEQYF.

This sequence joins TRBV5-8 and TRBJ2-7; 7 nucleotides agree with TRBD2. J gave up 3 bases and V 1 base, and 7 bases lay outside the gene matches. CDR1 is SGHTS and CDR2 is YDEGEE in the germline V gene. The CDR3 is 15 residues long. DNA for the CDR3: TGTGCCAGCAGCTTGAAGCGGGGCACGGACTACGAGCAGTACTTC. Translating gives CASSLKRGTDYEQYF.

The count of this clone is one. Other DNA sequences in this specimen translate into the identical CDR3. The chain combines TRBV7-9 with TRBJ2-5, with 9 bases matching TRBD2. The V segment lost 3 bases and the J segment 5 bases; nucleotides outside the gene matches: 7. This CDR3 has 15 residues. Germline assignment: CDR1 SEHNR and CDR2 FQNEAQ (reference sequence). The CDR3 DNA follows: TGTGCCAGCAGCTTCTGGTTAGCGGGAGAGGAGACCCAGTACTTC. It specifies CASSFWLAGEETQYF.

The V and J genes are TRBV6-6 and TRBJ1-1; no clear D gene. There are 15 residues in the CDR3. CDR1 and CDR2 (germline): MNHNY, SVGAGI (reference sequence). Deletions cut 8 bases from V and 4 bases from J, with 20 bases between. The CDR3: CASSSHEKNPTEAFF. The CDR3 DNA sequence: TGTGCCAGCTCCTCCCACGAGAAGAATCCCACTGAAGCTTTCTTT.

Note on this clone: This specimen includes other DNA sequences encoding the same CDR3. The rearrangement uses TRBV28 and TRBJ2-7; a weak D match, TRBD2 (6 bases). The length of the CDR3 is 14 residues. Germline values: CDR1 MDHEN, CDR2 SYDVKM. V was trimmed by 1 base and J by 0 bases, leaving 7 bases between them. In DNA, the CDR3 is TGTGCCAGCAGTTTATACGGGAGCTCCTACGAGCAGTACTTC. Translated: CASSLYGSSYEQYF.

The V and J genes are TRBV28 and TRBJ1-5; no clear D. CDR3 length equals 14 residues. Trimming removed 1 base from V and 6 bases from J, with 10 bases in between. Per the germline V gene, CDR1 is MDHEN and CDR2 is SYDVKM. The CDR3 DNA reads as TGTGCCAGCAGTTTATCCCCCCCGACTCAGCCCCAGCATTTT. Encoded protein: CASSLSPPTQPQHF.

This clone was observed once. The gene calls are TRBV7-9 and TRBJ2-6; 7 nucleotides align to TRBD1. The V gene end was trimmed by 3 bases and the J gene end by 3 bases; junction bases not matched to a gene: 11. The CDR3 spans 18 residues. Germline V gene data show CDR1 as SEHNR and CDR2 as FQNEAQ (reference sequence). As DNA, the CDR3 is TGTGCCAGCAGCTTTCGACAGGGAAGTCTGAGTGGGGCCAACGTCCTGACTTTC. Translated, it gives CASSFRQGSLSGANVLTF. Based on the CDR3 plus reference TRBV7-9 and TRBJ2-6, the full variable domain is DTGVSQNPRHKITKRGQNVTFRCDPISEHNRLYWYRQTLGQGPEFLTYFQNEAQLEKSRLLSDRFSAERPKGSFSTLEIQRTEQGDSAMYLCASSFRQGSLSGANVLTFGAGSRLTVL.

A word on this clone: Other DNA variants within this sample encode the same CDR3. The chain joins TRBV20-1 to TRBJ2-7; D is ambiguous. This CDR3 region has 10 residues. From germline, CDR1 is DFQATT and CDR2 SNEGSKA (reference sequence). V was shortened by 5 bases and J by 5 bases, with 7 bases between the two germline ends. CDR3 sequence reads: CSARVDEQYF. Written as DNA, the CDR3 is TGCAGTGCTCGGGTGGACGAGCAGTACTTC.

The chain combines TRBV28 with TRBJ2-7, with TRBD2 matching 14 bases. V dropped 5 bases and J dropped 5; count of bases not matched to a gene: 8. Germline lookup yields CDR1 MDHEN and CDR2 SYDVKM. This CDR3 region has 16 residues. The CDR3 DNA is TGTGCCAGCAGTCCCCCGGGACTAGCGGGAGTTAACGAGCAGTACTTC. The encoded protein is CASSPPGLAGVNEQYF.

The genes are TRBV27 and TRBJ1-3, with a tentative D call TRBD1 (5 bases). The CDR3 extends over 16 amino acids. CDR1 MNHEY and CDR2 SMNVEV come from the germline V gene (reference sequence). The V end was cut by 5 bases, the J end by 0 bases, with 14 bases between. In nucleotides, the CDR3 is TGTGCCAGCAGTCGGACAAGGAACTACTCTGGAAACACCATATATTTT. This translates into CASSRTRNYSGNTIYF.

The J gene is TRBJ1-1, the V gene TRBV27, with D tentatively TRBD1 (5 bases). Germline lookup yields CDR1 MNHEY and CDR2 SMNVEV (reference sequence). The CDR3 has 14 residues. Between the trimmed V and J ends, which lost 5 bases and 3 bases, there was a span of 13 bases. The CDR3 sequence: CASSAGFGDTEAFF. The CDR3 region has the DNA TGTGCCAGCAGTGCAGGGTTTGGGGACACTGAAGCTTTCTTT.

The V call is TRBV7-6, the J call TRBJ2-5; TRBD1 might be the D (6 bases). V was pared by 8 bases and J by 2 bases, with 15 bases between. The CDR3 is made up of 14 amino acids. CDR1 is SGHVS, CDR2 FNYEAQ, per germline. CDR3 region: CASAQGHLQETQYF. The CDR3 DNA sequence: TGTGCCAGCGCCCAGGGACATTTACAAGAGACCCAGTACTTC.

The gene calls are TRBV28 and TRBJ1-4; a possible D gene is TRBD1 (5 bases). The V end was cut by 6 bases, the J end by 3 bases, with 14 bases between. CDR3 length equals 15 residues. Per the germline V gene, CDR1 is MDHEN and CDR2 is SYDVKM. The CDR3 DNA reads TGTGCCAGCAGATTACCAGGGACCTCTAATGAAAAACTGTTTTTT. It yields the protein CASRLPGTSNEKLFF.